Reported below is one T cell receptor (beta chain). The primer mix had 60 Vbeta and 13 Jbeta primers. Assay: immunoSEQ multiplex PCR; the TCRdb copy retains only in-frame clones and omits some. This table lists about 110,000 clones. These data come from a study of cytomegalovirus exposure and HLA in healthy donors. This TCR was recovered from a man aged 45-65 years in good health and CMV-seronegative. The sequenced material came from PBMCs.

The CDR3 spells CASSLASGIRNEQFF. CDR3 nucleotide sequence: TGTGCCAGCAGTCTGGCTAGCGGGATTCGCAATGAGCAGTTCTTC. The chain recombines TRBV28 with TRBJ2-1; 9 positions agree with TRBD2. CDR3 size: 15 residues. The V segment lost 5 bases and the J segment 6 bases; nucleotides outside the gene matches: 8. CDR1 is MDHEN, CDR2 SYDVKM, per germline.